This TCR beta chain was sequenced in a study of T cell repertoires in cytomegalovirus infection. As for the study in general: A matching HLA type, together with CMV infection, was signaled by public TCR beta signatures.

Study-level points and caveats: Summed frequency of shared TCR beta families picked out CMV carriers who also had the relevant HLA. The ex vivo response was dominated by HLA-C-restricted CMV-specific TCR beta clonotypes.

In TCRdb, the reads were re-called with MiXCR into one record per CDR3 protein. The sample carries about 680,000 distinct CDR3 sequences, 24% recorded once. This clonotype was detected many times. Its matching antigen is unknown. Trimming removed 8 bases from V and 4 bases from J, with 3 bases in between. Germline V gives CDR1 MNHEY, CDR2 SVGEGT. The CDR3 is 9 residues long. Sequenced sample: CD8+ T cells from PBMCs. The TCR was taken from a human donor in good health (CMV status not recorded). Some clones in this sample may be carry-over from other donors' samples. The V gene is TRBV6-2 or TRBV6-3, the J gene TRBJ2-7; D not resolved. Here the CDR3 reads CASWYEQYV. Written as DNA, the CDR3 is TGTGCCAGCTGGTACGAGCAGTACGTC.